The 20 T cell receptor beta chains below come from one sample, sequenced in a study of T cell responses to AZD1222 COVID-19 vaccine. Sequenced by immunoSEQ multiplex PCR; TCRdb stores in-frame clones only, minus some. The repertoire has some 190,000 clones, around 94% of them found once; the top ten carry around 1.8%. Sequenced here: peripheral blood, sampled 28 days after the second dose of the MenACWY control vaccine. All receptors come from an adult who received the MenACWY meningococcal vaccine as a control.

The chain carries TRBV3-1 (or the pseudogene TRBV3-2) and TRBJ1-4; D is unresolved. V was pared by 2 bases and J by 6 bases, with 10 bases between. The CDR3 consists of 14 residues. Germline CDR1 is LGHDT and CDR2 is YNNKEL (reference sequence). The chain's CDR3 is CASSQSRDHEKLFF. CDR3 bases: TGTGCCAGCAGCCAAAGTAGGGATCATGAAAAACTGTTTTTT.

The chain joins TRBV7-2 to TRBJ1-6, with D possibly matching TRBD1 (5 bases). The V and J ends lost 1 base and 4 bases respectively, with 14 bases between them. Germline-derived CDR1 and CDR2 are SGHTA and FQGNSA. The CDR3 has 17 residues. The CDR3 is CASSLGGSQGYNSPLHF. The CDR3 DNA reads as TGTGCCAGCAGCTTAGGGGGTAGTCAGGGATATAATTCACCCCTCCACTTT.

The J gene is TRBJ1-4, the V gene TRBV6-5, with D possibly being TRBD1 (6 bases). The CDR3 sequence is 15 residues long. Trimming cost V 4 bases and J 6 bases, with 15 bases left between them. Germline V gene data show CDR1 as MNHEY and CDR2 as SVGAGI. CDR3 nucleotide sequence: TGTGCCAGCAGTTTTACAGGGAAGGGGGATGAAAAACTGTTTTTT. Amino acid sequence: CASSFTGKGDEKLFF.

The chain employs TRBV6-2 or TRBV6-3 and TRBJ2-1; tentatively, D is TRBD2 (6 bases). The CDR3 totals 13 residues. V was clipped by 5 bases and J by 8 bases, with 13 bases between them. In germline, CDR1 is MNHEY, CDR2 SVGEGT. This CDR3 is CASSPNGSDEQFF. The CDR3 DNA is TGTGCCAGCAGTCCCAACGGGAGCGATGAGCAGTTCTTC.

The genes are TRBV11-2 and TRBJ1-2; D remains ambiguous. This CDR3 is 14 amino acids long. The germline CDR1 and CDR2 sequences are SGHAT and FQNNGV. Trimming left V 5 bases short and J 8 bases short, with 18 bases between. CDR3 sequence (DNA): TGTGCCAGCAGCCCCCGGGTCCCTAGGAACGGCTACACCTTC. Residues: CASSPRVPRNGYTF.

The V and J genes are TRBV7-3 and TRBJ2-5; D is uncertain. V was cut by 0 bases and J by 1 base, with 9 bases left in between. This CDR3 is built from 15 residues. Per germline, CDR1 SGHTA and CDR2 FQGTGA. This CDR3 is CASSLTGSSQETQYF. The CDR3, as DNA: TGTGCCAGCAGCTTAACAGGGTCCTCCCAAGAGACCCAGTACTTC.

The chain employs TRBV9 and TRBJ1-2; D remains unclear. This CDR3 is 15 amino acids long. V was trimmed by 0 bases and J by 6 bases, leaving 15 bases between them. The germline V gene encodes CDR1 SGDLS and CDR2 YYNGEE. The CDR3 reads CASSVGPTPGNGYTF. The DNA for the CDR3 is TGTGCCAGCAGCGTAGGTCCGACTCCCGGGAATGGCTACACCTTC.

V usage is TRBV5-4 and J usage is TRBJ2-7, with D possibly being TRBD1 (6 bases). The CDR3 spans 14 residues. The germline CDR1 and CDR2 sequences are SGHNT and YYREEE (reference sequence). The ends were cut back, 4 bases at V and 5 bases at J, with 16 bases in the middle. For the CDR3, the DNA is TGTGCCAGCAGCCCGGAACAGGGATCGGACGAGCAGTACTTC. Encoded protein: CASSPEQGSDEQYF.

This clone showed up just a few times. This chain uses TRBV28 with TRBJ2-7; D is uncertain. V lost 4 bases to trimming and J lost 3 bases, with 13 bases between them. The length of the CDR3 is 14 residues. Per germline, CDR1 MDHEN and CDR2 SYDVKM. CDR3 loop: CASSSPARNYEQYF. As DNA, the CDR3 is TGTGCCAGCAGTTCCCCCGCTAGAAACTACGAGCAGTACTTC. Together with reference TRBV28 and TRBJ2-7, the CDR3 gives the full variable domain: DVKVTQSSRYLVKRTGEKVFLECVQDMDHENMFWYRQDPGLGLRLIYFSYDVKMKEKGDIPEGYSVSREKKERFSLILESASTNQTSMYLCASSSPARNYEQYFGPGTRLTVT.

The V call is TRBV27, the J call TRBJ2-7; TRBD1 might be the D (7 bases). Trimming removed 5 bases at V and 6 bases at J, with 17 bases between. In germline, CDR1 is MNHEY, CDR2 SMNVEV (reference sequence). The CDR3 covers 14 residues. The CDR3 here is CASSPQGGLGEQYF. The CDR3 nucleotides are TGTGCCAGCAGTCCGCAGGGGGGTTTGGGCGAGCAGTACTTC.

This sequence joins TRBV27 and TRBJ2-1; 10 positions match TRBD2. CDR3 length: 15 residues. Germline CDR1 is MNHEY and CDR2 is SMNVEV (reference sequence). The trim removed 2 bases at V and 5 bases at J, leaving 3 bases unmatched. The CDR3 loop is CASSLSGGANNEQFF. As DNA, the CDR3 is TGTGCCAGCAGTTTAAGCGGGGGGGCCAACAATGAGCAGTTCTTC.

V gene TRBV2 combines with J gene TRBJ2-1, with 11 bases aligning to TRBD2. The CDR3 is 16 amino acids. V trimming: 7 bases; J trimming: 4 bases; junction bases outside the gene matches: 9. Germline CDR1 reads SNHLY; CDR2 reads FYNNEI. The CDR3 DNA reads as TGTGCCAGCATCAATAGCGGGAGGGCCGGTTACAATGAGCAGTTCTTC. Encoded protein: CASINSGRAGYNEQFF.

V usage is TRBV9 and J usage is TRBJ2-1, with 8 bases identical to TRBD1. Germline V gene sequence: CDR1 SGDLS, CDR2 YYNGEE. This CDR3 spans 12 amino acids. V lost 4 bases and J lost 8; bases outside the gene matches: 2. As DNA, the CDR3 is TGTGCCAGCAGCCCAGGGGGCGATGAGCAGTTCTTC. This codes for CASSPGGDEQFF. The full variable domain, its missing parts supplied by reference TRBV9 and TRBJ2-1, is DSGVTQTPKHLITATGQRVTLRCSPRSGDLSVYWYQQSLDQGLQFLIQYYNGEERAKGNILERFSAQQFPDLHSELNLSSLELGDSALYFCASSPGGDEQFFGPGTRLTVL.

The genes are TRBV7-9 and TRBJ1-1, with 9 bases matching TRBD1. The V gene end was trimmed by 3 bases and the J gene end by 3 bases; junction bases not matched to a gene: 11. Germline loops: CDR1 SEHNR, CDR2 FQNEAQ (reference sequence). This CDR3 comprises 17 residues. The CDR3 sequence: CASSFPGTGWRDTEAFF. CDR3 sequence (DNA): TGTGCCAGCAGCTTCCCCGGGACAGGGTGGCGGGACACTGAAGCTTTCTTT.

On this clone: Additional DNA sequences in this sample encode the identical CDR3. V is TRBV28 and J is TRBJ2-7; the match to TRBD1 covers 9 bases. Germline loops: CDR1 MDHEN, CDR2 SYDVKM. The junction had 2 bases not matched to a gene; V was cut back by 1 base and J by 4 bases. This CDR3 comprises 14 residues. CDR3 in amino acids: CASSLSGQGYEQYF. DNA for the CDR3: TGTGCCAGCAGTTTATCGGGACAGGGTTACGAGCAGTACTTC.

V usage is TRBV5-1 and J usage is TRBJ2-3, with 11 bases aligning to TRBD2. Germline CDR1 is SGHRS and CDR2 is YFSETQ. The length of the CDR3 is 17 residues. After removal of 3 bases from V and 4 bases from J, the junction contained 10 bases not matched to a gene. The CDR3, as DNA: TGCGCCAGCAGCTCCCGAGGAATAGCGGGAGGGCCAGATACGCAGTATTTT. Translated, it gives CASSSRGIAGGPDTQYF.

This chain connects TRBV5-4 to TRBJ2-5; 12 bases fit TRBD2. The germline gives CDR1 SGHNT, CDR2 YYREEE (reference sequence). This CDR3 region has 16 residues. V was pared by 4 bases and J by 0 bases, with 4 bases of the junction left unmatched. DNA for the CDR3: TGTGCCAGCAGCAGCCTAGCGGGGGGGTACCAAGAGACCCAGTACTTC. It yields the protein CASSSLAGGYQETQYF.

The CDR3 nucleotides are TGTGCCAGCAGTTCTCTAGTTAGAGGGATCGATGAGCAGTTCTTC. Encoded protein: CASSSLVRGIDEQFF. The chain combines TRBV27 with TRBJ2-1, with D possibly being TRBD2 (5 bases). The length of the CDR3 is 15 residues. CDR1 MNHEY and CDR2 SMNVEV come from the germline V gene (reference sequence). With 4 bases removed from V and 8 bases from J, the gap between germline ends came to 18 bases.

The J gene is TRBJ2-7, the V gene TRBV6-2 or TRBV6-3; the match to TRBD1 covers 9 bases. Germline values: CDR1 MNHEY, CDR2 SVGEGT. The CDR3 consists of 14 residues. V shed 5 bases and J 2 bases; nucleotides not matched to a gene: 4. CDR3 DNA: TGTGCCAGCAGTATCCGGGACAGGGCCTACGAGCAGTACTTC. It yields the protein CASSIRDRAYEQYF.

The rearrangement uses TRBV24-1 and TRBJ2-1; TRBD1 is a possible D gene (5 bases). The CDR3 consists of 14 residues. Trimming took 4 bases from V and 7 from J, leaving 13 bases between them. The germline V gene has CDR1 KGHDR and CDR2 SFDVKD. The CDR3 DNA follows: TGTGCCACCAGTGACATCGGCAGGGCGAATGAGCAGTTCTTC. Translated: CATSDIGRANEQFF.